These 21 T cell receptor beta chains were sequenced from one sample in a study of regulatory and conventional T cells in RAG deficiency. Clones were read by immunoSEQ multiplex PCR, and TCRdb kept only the in-frame ones, dropping some. The table records 34,000 or so clones, approximately 89% of them present only once. The same data also went into a second study, on regulatory T cells. From that second work: The PCR used 52 TRBV and 13 TRBJ primers.

Sequenced sample: CD8+ T cells sorted from blood. Source of these receptors: a human donor in good health.

The V call is TRBV27, the J call TRBJ2-3, with 8 bases aligning to TRBD1. J was trimmed by 1 base and V by 5 bases; bases with no gene match: 8. The length of the CDR3 is 16 residues. CDR1 is MNHEY, CDR2 SMNVEV, per germline (reference sequence). The CDR3 nucleotides read TGTGCCAGCAGTGATGAACCGGGACAGGGCACAGATACGCAGTATTTT. Its protein is CASSDEPGQGTDTQYF.

This rearrangement joins TRBV6-1 to TRBJ2-7, with D unclear. This CDR3 comprises 11 residues. V was cut by 7 bases and J by 5 bases, with 9 bases left in between. Germline-derived CDR1 and CDR2 are MNHNS and SASEGT. The CDR3 spells CASTRSNEQYF. For the CDR3, the DNA is TGTGCCAGCACCAGAAGCAACGAGCAGTACTTC.

This clone appeared once. J is TRBJ2-7 and V is TRBV4-2; D is tentatively TRBD1 or TRBD2 (9 bases each). The CDR3 consists of 16 residues. V lost 3 bases and J lost 4, with 19 bases in between. The V gene's germline CDR1 is LGHNA and CDR2 YNFKEQ. The CDR3 sequence is CASSQAGGTGLYEQYF. The CDR3, as DNA: TGTGCCAGCAGCCAGGCGGGAGGGACAGGGTTGTACGAGCAGTACTTC.

The chain carries TRBV7-9 and TRBJ1-2; D possibly corresponds to TRBD1 (5 bases). Germline V lookup: CDR1 SEHNR, CDR2 FQNEAQ (reference sequence). CDR3 length: 13 amino acids. The V end lost 6 bases, the J end lost 7 bases, and 15 bases lay between the germline ends. Here the CDR3 reads CASRPAEGRGYTF. The CDR3 coding sequence is TGTGCCAGCAGGCCAGCGGAGGGGCGTGGCTACACCTTC.

V and J are TRBV5-6 and TRBJ1-1; 7 nucleotides align to TRBD1. After removal of 2 bases from V and 4 bases from J, the junction contained 8 bases not matched to a gene. Per germline, CDR1 SGHDT and CDR2 YYEEEE. The CDR3 loop spans 15 amino acids. CDR3 in DNA: TGTGCCAGCAGCTTCCGAGACAGGGCGGGCACTGAAGCTTTCTTT. This translates into CASSFRDRAGTEAFF.

In DNA form, the CDR3 reads TGTGCCAGCAGCCTAAGCGGGAAGAACACCGGGGAGCTGTTTTTT. Translated, it gives CASSLSGKNTGELFF. The chain employs TRBV9 and TRBJ2-2, with 7 positions matching TRBD2. V dropped 4 bases and J dropped 1; count of bases not matched to a gene: 4. The germline V gene has CDR1 SGDLS and CDR2 YYNGEE. This CDR3 has 15 amino acids.

The V gene is TRBV4-2, the J gene TRBJ1-1; D might be TRBD1 (6 bases). V was cut by 1 base and J by 0 bases, with 15 bases left in between. The CDR3 totals 17 residues. Per the germline V gene, CDR1 is LGHNA and CDR2 is YNFKEQ. DNA of the CDR3: TGTGCCAGCAGCCAAGTAGCAGGGGAGCTCATGAACACTGAAGCTTTCTTT. It encodes CASSQVAGELMNTEAFF.

The chain employs TRBV4-1 and TRBJ2-7; 7 nucleotides line up with TRBD1. The V and J ends lost 5 bases and 1 base, in that order; junction bases with no gene match: 2. Germline V gene lookup returns CDR1 MGHRA and CDR2 YSYEKL. The CDR3 length is 13 residues. The CDR3 loop reads CASSSTGSYEQYF. Here the CDR3 DNA reads TGCGCCAGCAGCTCGACAGGGTCCTACGAGCAGTACTTC.

The chain recombines TRBV4-3 with TRBJ2-7, with a tentative D call TRBD2 (6 bases). Germline V gene sequence: CDR1 LGHNA, CDR2 YSLEER. The CDR3 has 15 amino acids. Trimming removed 0 bases from V and 3 bases from J, with 12 bases in between. The CDR3 nucleotides read TGCGCCAGCAGCCAAGACCCGGGACTTGACTACGAGCAGTACTTC. This codes for CASSQDPGLDYEQYF.

The chain uses TRBV11-2 and TRBJ1-6; 7 bases fit TRBD1. Germline V gene lookup returns CDR1 SGHAT and CDR2 FQNNGV. V was pared by 5 bases and J by 7 bases, with 8 bases of the junction left unmatched. The CDR3 extends over 15 amino acids. DNA of the CDR3: TGTGCCAGCAGCCCAGCCGGGACAGACAATTCACCCCTCCACTTT. Translating it yields CASSPAGTDNSPLHF.

The rearrangement joins TRBV5-1 to TRBJ1-6, with TRBD1 identical over 7 bases. CDR3 length: 14 amino acids. The V and J ends lost 3 bases and 6 bases, in that order; junction bases with no gene match: 3. The germline V gene encodes CDR1 SGHRS and CDR2 YFSETQ. CDR3 sequence (DNA): TGCGCCAGCAGCTGGGGGACAGCTAATTCACCCCTCCACTTT. The encoded protein is CASSWGTANSPLHF.

This clone was counted only a few times. The chain employs TRBV15 and TRBJ2-4, with 14 bases aligning to TRBD2. This CDR3 is 16 amino acids long. V shed 5 bases, J shed 7 bases, and the junction held 7 bases outside the gene matches. Germline loops: CDR1 LNHNV, CDR2 YYDKDF (reference sequence). The chain's CDR3 is CATSETSGGAVNIQYF. The DNA of the CDR3 is TGTGCCACCAGCGAGACTAGCGGGGGGGCAGTTAACATTCAGTACTTC.

This rearrangement joins TRBV6-1 to TRBJ1-5; weak D call: TRBD1 (5 bases). V lost 1 base, J lost 5 bases, and 12 bases lay in between. This CDR3 comprises 15 residues. Germline CDR1 and CDR2: MNHNS and SASEGT. The CDR3 reads CASSEVSGAYQPQHF. The CDR3 DNA reads as TGTGCCAGCAGTGAAGTCTCCGGGGCTTATCAGCCCCAGCATTTT.

This chain uses TRBV19 with TRBJ1-6; the match to TRBD1 covers 8 bases. Germline V gene sequence: CDR1 LNHDA, CDR2 SQIVND (reference sequence). CDR3 length equals 14 residues. The V gene end was trimmed by 3 bases and the J gene end by 9 bases; junction bases not matched to a gene: 4. CDR3 coding DNA: TGTGCCAGTAGTATCGACAGGGGTAGTTCACCCCTCCACTTT. This gives the protein CASSIDRGSSPLHF.

This sequence joins TRBV9 and TRBJ2-3, with D possibly TRBD1 on 6 matching bases. CDR3 length equals 12 residues. V was shortened by 3 bases and J by 4 bases, with 6 bases between the two germline ends. The germline V gene has CDR1 SGDLS and CDR2 YYNGEE. In DNA, the CDR3 is TGTGCCAGCAGCGAGGGGGCAGATACGCAGTATTTT. This translates into CASSEGADTQYF.

This chain links TRBV15 with TRBJ2-1, with D possibly TRBD2 on 7 matching bases. The CDR3 loop spans 16 amino acids. From germline, CDR1 is LNHNV and CDR2 YYDKDF (reference sequence). Trimming took off 3 bases at V and 5 bases at J, with 17 bases between the two ends. The CDR3 sequence is CATSRGRRGTNNEQFF. Here the CDR3 DNA reads TGTGCCACCAGCAGGGGGAGGCGGGGGACAAACAATGAGCAGTTCTTC. The complete variable domain, with remaining parts taken from reference TRBV15 and TRBJ2-1, reads DAMVIQNPRYQVTQFGKPVTLSCSQTLNHNVMYWYQQKSSQAPKLLFHYYDKDFNNEADTPDNFQSRRPNTSFCFLDIRSPGLGDTAMYLCATSRGRRGTNNEQFFGPGTRLTVL.

This clone was recorded a few times. J is TRBJ1-6 and V is TRBV21-1; TRBD1, as called in the table, went unchecked against the DNA. TRBV21-1 is listed as a pseudogene. This CDR3 is built from 17 residues. Here the CDR3 reads CASSKAPFQGNNSPLHF. CDR3 in DNA: TGTGCCAGCAGCAAAGCTCCTTTCCAGGGCAACAATTCACCCCTCCACTTT.

This chain connects TRBV6-1 to TRBJ1-3; D uncertain. The germline V and J ends were trimmed by 7 bases and 6 bases, with 13 bases remaining between them. Per germline, CDR1 MNHNS and CDR2 SASEGT. The CDR3 totals 13 residues. The CDR3 nucleotides read TGTGCCAGCACGGCGACCGGAGAAAACACCATATATTTT. Protein product: CASTATGENTIYF.

The chain joins TRBV6-1 to TRBJ2-3, with D maybe TRBD1 (6 bases). Germline loops: CDR1 MNHNS, CDR2 SASEGT. V dropped 6 bases and J dropped 5 bases, with 18 bases sitting between them. The CDR3 length is 15 residues. The CDR3 coding sequence is TGTGCCAGCAGGAGAACAGGGTCGAGGGGAGATACGCAGTATTTT. This codes for CASRRTGSRGDTQYF.

The J gene is TRBJ2-1, the V gene TRBV5-1, with TRBD2 matching over 9 bases. The CDR3 runs 15 residues. Germline V gene lookup returns CDR1 SGHRS and CDR2 YFSETQ. V shed 8 bases and J 6 bases; nucleotides not matched to a gene: 12. The CDR3 region has the DNA TGCGCCAGTTCCATAAGTCTAGCGGGACCCAATGAGCAGTTCTTC. Amino acids: CASSISLAGPNEQFF.

The rearrangement uses TRBV10-2 and TRBJ1-1, with 7 bases matching TRBD1. CDR1 WSHSY and CDR2 SAAADI come from the germline V gene. V lost 5 bases and J lost 4; bases outside the gene matches: 7. This CDR3 is 14 amino acids long. The CDR3 protein is CASSQDRVSTEAFF. In DNA, the CDR3 is TGCGCCAGCAGTCAAGACAGGGTAAGCACTGAAGCTTTCTTT.